The TCR beta chain described here comes from a study of cytomegalovirus exposure and HLA in healthy donors. Study overall: Researchers found that 81% of 398 genotyped donors fell within the Caucasian-associated ancestry cluster.

Researchers ran the PCR with 60 Vbeta and 13 Jbeta primers. This table comes from immunoSEQ multiplex PCR, and its TCRdb copy is limited to in-frame clones, with some not included. The sample records under 200,000 clones, around 80% being singletons. The ends lost 0 bases at V and 4 bases at J; junction bases unmatched: 12. The CDR3 totals 17 residues. Germline V lookup: CDR1 GTSNPN, CDR2 SVGIG (reference sequence). This clone showed up just a few times. The V call is TRBV30, the J call TRBJ1-1, with TRBD1 matching over 9 bases. The sequenced material came from PBMCs. This sequence was found in a male donor in good health and CMV-seropositive. In nucleotides, the CDR3 is TGTGCCTGGAGTGTCCACACCTTAGGGACAGGGACCACTGAAGCTTTCTTT. Amino acids: CAWSVHTLGTGTTEAFF.